This entry lists 19 T cell receptor beta chains sequenced from one sample in a study of beta chain features in type 1 diabetes. The antigens of these receptors remain unknown. Study-wide results and caveats: Type 1 diabetes patients had moderately but significantly shorter TCRB CDR3s in all four CD4+ subsets.

Of the isolated RNA, all was reverse transcribed, and so the sequenced material was expressed TCRB transcripts. Some clones are missing from TCRdb's copy, which holds only in-frame ones; the method was immunoSEQ multiplex PCR. The sample lists 250,000 to 350,000 clones, 13% to 15% occurring once. Input material: naive CD4+ T cells from blood. The origin of the receptors is a man aged 25-45 years with type 1 diabetes.

This clone was counted between two and nine times. The junction departs from germline at one end; a sequencing error may be responsible. The rearrangement links TRBV6-8 to TRBJ2-5; 10 bases match TRBD2. Germline loops: CDR1 MNHGY, CDR2 SAAAGT. The CDR3 spans 18 residues. The CDR3 DNA reads as TGTGCCAGCAGATTTGCTAGCGGGAGTGATCAACATCAAGGGACCCAGTACTTC. It is translated as CASRFASGSDQHQGTQYF.

This sequence joins TRBV27 and TRBJ2-1, with 8 bases fitting TRBD2. The CDR3 runs 14 residues. Germline CDR1 MNHEY, CDR2 SMNVEV (reference sequence). Trimming cost V 5 bases and J 3 bases; bases outside gene matches: 3. The CDR3 DNA is TGTGCCAGCAGTCCCGGGACTAGCTACAATGAGCAGTTCTTC. As protein: CASSPGTSYNEQFF.

This clone came up a few times. J is TRBJ2-1 and V is TRBV2; 10 nucleotides agree with TRBD2. The CDR3 covers 17 residues. Trimming removed 1 base from V and 9 bases from J; junction bases left unmatched: 12. Germline loops: CDR1 SNHLY, CDR2 FYNNEI. CDR3 in DNA: TGTGCCAGCAGTGAAGTATCGAGCGGGAGGGCCTCTAGTGAGCAGTTCTTC. Translating it yields CASSEVSSGRASSEQFF. Together with reference TRBV2 and TRBJ2-1, the CDR3 gives the full variable domain: EPEVTQTPSHQVTQMGQEVILRCVPISNHLYFYWYRQILGQKVEFLVSFYNNEISEKSEIFDDQFSVERPDGSNFTLKIRSTKLEDSAMYFCASSEVSSGRASSEQFFGPGTRLTVL.

This clone has a handful of counts. The chain recombines TRBV19 with TRBJ2-2, with TRBD1 identical over 7 bases. Germline assignment: CDR1 LNHDA and CDR2 SQIVND (reference sequence). V lost 5 bases to trimming and J lost 0 bases; unmatched junction nucleotides: 9. The CDR3 covers 17 residues. CDR3 DNA sequence: TGTGCCAGTAGTCGGGACAGCTTCCCGCCGAACACCGGGGAGCTGTTTTTT. It encodes CASSRDSFPPNTGELFF.

Here the CDR3 reads CASSPTTSGRSDTQYF. DNA for the CDR3: TGTGCCAGCTCACCGACGACTAGCGGGAGGTCGGATACGCAGTATTTT. The rearrangement uses TRBV18 and TRBJ2-3, with TRBD2 matching 13 bases. J was trimmed by 6 bases and V by 3 bases; bases with no gene match: 6. CDR1 and CDR2 from the germline V gene are KGHSH and LQKENI. The CDR3 consists of 16 residues.

The chain combines TRBV5-1 with TRBJ1-1; D is undetermined. CDR3 size: 14 residues. V gave up 0 bases and J gave up 0 bases, with 6 bases separating them. Germline CDR1 SGHRS, CDR2 YFSETQ. The CDR3 protein is CASSLVSLNTEAFF. The CDR3 DNA is TGCGCCAGCAGCTTGGTTAGCCTGAACACTGAAGCTTTCTTT. The full variable domain, its missing parts supplied by reference TRBV5-1 and TRBJ1-1, is KAGVTQTPRYLIKTRGQQVTLSCSPISGHRSVSWYQQTPGQGLQFLFEYFSETQRNKGNFPGRFSGRQFSNSRSEMNVSTLELGDSALYLCASSLVSLNTEAFFGQGTRLTVV.

This clone has more than one count but fewer than ten. The chain couples TRBV6-4 to TRBJ1-2; D not certain. Germline loops: CDR1 MRHNA, CDR2 SNTAGT. The CDR3 totals 13 residues. Trimming stripped 0 bases from V and 4 bases from J, with 6 bases between. In DNA form, the CDR3 reads TGTGCCAGCAGTGACTCTTCGGGCTATGGCTACACCTTC. Its protein product is CASSDSSGYGYTF.

This chain connects TRBV2 to TRBJ2-5; D might be TRBD2 (6 bases). CDR3 length: 11 amino acids. Trimming removed 8 bases at V and 4 bases at J, with 8 bases between. CDR1 is SNHLY, CDR2 FYNNEI, per germline. The CDR3 DNA sequence: TGTGCCAGCGAGGGAGGAGAGACCCAGTACTTC. The encoded protein is CASEGGETQYF.

This chain connects TRBV28 to TRBJ1-2; 12 bases line up with TRBD1. This CDR3 is 14 amino acids long. Per germline, CDR1 MDHEN and CDR2 SYDVKM. V lost 7 bases, J lost 8 bases, and 8 bases stayed unmatched. The CDR3 reads CASTPGQGAKGYTF. The DNA of the CDR3 is TGTGCCAGCACCCCGGGACAGGGGGCGAAAGGCTACACCTTC.

This clone was observed a handful of times. The V gene is TRBV27, the J gene TRBJ1-5; TRBD1 is a possible D gene (6 bases). The CDR3 has 13 amino acids. The V gene lost 2 bases and the J gene lost 7 bases, with 9 bases spanning the gap. CDR1 and CDR2 from the germline V gene are MNHEY and SMNVEV (reference sequence). In DNA, the CDR3 is TGTGCCAGCAGTTTAGGACAGTTCCAGCCCCAGCATTTT. Translated: CASSLGQFQPQHF.

The chain carries TRBV7-3 and TRBJ2-1; possibly TRBD2 for D (5 bases). The germline CDR1 and CDR2 sequences are SGHTA and FQGTGA. V lost 5 bases and J lost 5, with 10 bases in between. This CDR3 has 13 residues. In DNA, the CDR3 is TGTGCCAGCAGCGGAGGACTTCACAATGAGCAGTTCTTC. Its protein product is CASSGGLHNEQFF.

The chain uses TRBV4-2 and TRBJ1-5, with D possibly TRBD1 on 6 matching bases. The CDR3 contains 15 residues. The V end lost 5 bases, the J end lost 0 bases, and 11 bases lay between the germline ends. In germline, CDR1 is LGHNA, CDR2 YNFKEQ. The CDR3 nucleotides are TGTGCCAGCAGCAATACAGGGAGTAGCAATCAGCCCCAGCATTTT. Translation: CASSNTGSSNQPQHF.

This chain uses TRBV19 with TRBJ1-2; no definite D call. Per the germline V gene, CDR1 is LNHDA and CDR2 is SQIVND (reference sequence). The ends were cut back, 8 bases at V and 6 bases at J, with 16 bases in the middle. This CDR3 is built from 13 residues. CDR3: CASLWTAGHGYTF. The DNA of the CDR3 is TGTGCCAGTCTCTGGACGGCGGGCCATGGCTACACCTTC.

The sample holds a few counts of this clone. The V call is TRBV7-9, the J call TRBJ2-7, with 7 nucleotides matching TRBD2. Germline CDR1 and CDR2: SEHNR and FQNEAQ (reference sequence). The CDR3 sequence is 14 residues long. After removal of 5 bases from V and 7 bases from J, the junction contained 11 bases not matched to a gene. CDR3 sequence reads: CASSGTGTGREQYF. DNA for the CDR3: TGTGCCAGCAGCGGTACCGGGACCGGGAGGGAGCAGTACTTC.

This clone was counted only a few times. This chain joins TRBV10-3 and TRBJ2-5, with TRBD2 matching 7 bases. V shed 5 bases and J 5 bases; nucleotides not matched to a gene: 8. CDR1 is ENHRY and CDR2 is SYGVKD in the germline V gene. This CDR3 spans 14 amino acids. The chain's CDR3 is CAISQTGLGETQYF. CDR3 in DNA: TGTGCCATCAGTCAAACCGGACTAGGGGAGACCCAGTACTTC.

This clone showed up just a few times. CDR3 residues: CASSPPGLALNNEQFF. As DNA, the CDR3 is TGTGCCAGCAGCCCCCCGGGACTAGCGCTAAACAATGAGCAGTTCTTC. V usage is TRBV7-2 and J usage is TRBJ2-1; 10 nucleotides match TRBD2. The CDR3 is 16 residues long. Germline-derived CDR1 and CDR2 are SGHTA and FQGNSA. The J segment lost 5 bases and the V segment lost 5 bases, leaving 9 bases of the junction unmatched.

This clone was observed a few times. The rearrangement uses TRBV30 and TRBJ2-5; the D is unclear. Germline V gene lookup returns CDR1 GTSNPN and CDR2 SVGIG (reference sequence). The CDR3 has 11 residues. Deletions cut 5 bases from V and 1 base from J, with 5 bases between. The chain's CDR3 is CAWGSQETQYF. As DNA, the CDR3 is TGTGCCTGGGGCAGCCAAGAGACCCAGTACTTC.

The chain is built from TRBV18 and TRBJ2-7; D uncertain. V was shortened by 3 bases and J by 3 bases, with 9 bases between the two germline ends. The CDR3 is 13 amino acids. In germline, CDR1 is KGHSH, CDR2 LQKENI. The CDR3 sequence is CASSPENGYEQYF. As DNA, the CDR3 is TGTGCCAGCTCACCGGAGAATGGCTACGAGCAGTACTTC.

The rearrangement links TRBV2 to TRBJ1-1, with 8 bases identical to TRBD1. Germline V CDR1 and CDR2: SNHLY, FYNNEI. CDR3 length: 13 residues. V lost 10 bases, J lost 0 bases, and 4 bases stayed unmatched. CDR3 sequence (DNA): TGTGCCACTAGGACAGGGATGAACACTGAAGCTTTCTTT. This gives the protein CATRTGMNTEAFF.